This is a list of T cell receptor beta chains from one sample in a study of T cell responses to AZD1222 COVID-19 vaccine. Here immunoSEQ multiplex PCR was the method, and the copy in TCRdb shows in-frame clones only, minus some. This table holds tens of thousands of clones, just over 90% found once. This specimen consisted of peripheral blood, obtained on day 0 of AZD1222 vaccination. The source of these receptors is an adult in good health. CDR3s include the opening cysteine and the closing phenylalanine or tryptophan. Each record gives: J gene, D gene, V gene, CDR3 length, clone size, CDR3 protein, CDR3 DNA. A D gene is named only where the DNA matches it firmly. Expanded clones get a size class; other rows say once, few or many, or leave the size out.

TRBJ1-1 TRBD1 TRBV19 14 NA CASSTRQGNTEAFF TGTGCCAGTAGTACGAGACAGGGAAACACTGAAGCTTTCTTT
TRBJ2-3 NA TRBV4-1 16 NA CASSFPRGGRTDTQYF TGCGCCAGCAGCTTCCCCCGAGGGGGGCGGACAGATACGCAGTATTTT
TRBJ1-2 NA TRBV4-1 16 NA CASSQFLGEILYGYTF TGCGCCAGCAGCCAATTTTTGGGGGAAATCCTCTATGGCTACACCTTC
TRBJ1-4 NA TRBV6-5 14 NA CASSFDRRNEKLFF TGTGCCAGCAGTTTCGACAGGAGAAATGAAAAACTGTTTTTT
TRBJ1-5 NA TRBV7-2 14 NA CASSRLHSNQPQHF TGTGCCAGCAGCCGCTTGCATAGCAATCAGCCCCAGCATTTT
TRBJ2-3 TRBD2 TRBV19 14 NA CASSFTSGGYTQYF TGTGCCAGTAGTTTCACTAGCGGCGGCTATACGCAGTATTTT
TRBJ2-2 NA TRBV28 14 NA CASLDGERTGELFF TGTGCCAGCCTTGACGGGGAGCGAACCGGGGAGCTGTTTTTT
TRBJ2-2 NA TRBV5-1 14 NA CASSLTQITGELFF TGCGCCAGCAGCTTGACCCAAATAACCGGGGAGCTGTTTTTT
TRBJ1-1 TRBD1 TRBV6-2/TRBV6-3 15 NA CASTPSGQEPTEAFF TGTGCCAGCACCCCGTCCGGACAGGAGCCCACTGAAGCTTTCTTT
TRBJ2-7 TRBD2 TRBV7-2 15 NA CASSKGTSGGYEQYF TGTGCCAGCAGCAAAGGGACTAGCGGGGGCTACGAGCAGTACTTC
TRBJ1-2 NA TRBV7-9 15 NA CASSFLGDTNYGYTF TGTGCCAGCAGCTTTTTGGGGGATACTAACTATGGCTACACCTTC
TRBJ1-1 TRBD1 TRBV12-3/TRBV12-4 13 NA CASSLAYRGEAFF TGTGCCAGCAGTTTAGCCTACAGGGGGGAGGCTTTCTTT
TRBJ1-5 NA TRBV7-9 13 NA CASSKYSNQPQHF TGTGCCAGCAGCAAATATAGCAATCAGCCCCAGCATTTT
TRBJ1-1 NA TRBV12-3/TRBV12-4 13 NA CASSEVGRTEAFF TGTGCCAGCAGCGAGGTTGGTCGCACTGAAGCTTTCTTT
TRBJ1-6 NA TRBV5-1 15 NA CASSLVGEYNSPLHF TGCGCCAGCAGCTTGGTAGGGGAATATAATTCACCCCTCCACTTT
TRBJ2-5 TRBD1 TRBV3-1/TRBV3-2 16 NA CASSQADRGATETQYF TGTGCCAGCAGCCAAGCCGACAGGGGGGCAACGGAGACCCAGTACTTC
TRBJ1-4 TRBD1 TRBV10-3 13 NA CAISGQGARKLFF TGTGCCATCAGCGGACAGGGGGCCCGGAAACTGTTTTTT
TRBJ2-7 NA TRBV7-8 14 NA CASSVQDSSYEQYF TGTGCCAGCAGCGTACAGGATTCTTCCTACGAGCAGTACTTC
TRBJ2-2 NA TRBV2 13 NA CASTWVNTGELFF TGTGCCAGCACGTGGGTGAACACCGGGGAGCTGTTTTTT
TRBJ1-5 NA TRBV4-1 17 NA CASSQGGPVLGNQPQHF TGCGCCAGCAGCCAAGGGGGTCCTGTGCTGGGCAATCAGCCCCAGCATTTT
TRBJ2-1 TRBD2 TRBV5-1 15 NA CASSLVASGYNEQFF TGCGCCAGCAGCTTAGTCGCTAGCGGCTACAATGAGCAGTTCTTC
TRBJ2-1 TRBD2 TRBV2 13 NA CASGGLGYNEQFF TGTGCCAGCGGGGGACTAGGGTACAATGAGCAGTTCTTC
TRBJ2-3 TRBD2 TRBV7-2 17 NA CASSLSSGGALTDTQYF TGTGCCAGCAGCTTATCTAGCGGGGGGGCCTTAACAGATACGCAGTATTTT
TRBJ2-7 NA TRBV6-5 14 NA CASSYEALGYEQYF TGTGCCAGCAGTTACGAGGCTTTAGGCTACGAGCAGTACTTC
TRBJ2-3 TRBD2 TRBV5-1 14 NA CASSSGLVLDTQYF TGCGCCAGCAGCTCGGGACTAGTGTTAGATACGCAGTATTTT
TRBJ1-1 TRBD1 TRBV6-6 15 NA CASTQHQGVNTEAFF TGTGCCAGCACCCAACACCAGGGGGTGAACACTGAAGCTTTCTTT
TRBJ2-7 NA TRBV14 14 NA CASSQVGPGNEQYF TGTGCCAGCAGCCAAGTGGGGCCAGGGAACGAGCAGTACTTC
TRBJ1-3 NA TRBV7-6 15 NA CASSRPKVSGNTIYF TGTGCCAGCAGCCGTCCCAAGGTCTCTGGAAACACCATATATTTT
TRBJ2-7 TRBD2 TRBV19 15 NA CASSIELAGSYEQYF TGTGCCAGTAGTATAGAACTAGCGGGCTCCTACGAGCAGTACTTC
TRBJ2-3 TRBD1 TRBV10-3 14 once CAITRDSSTDTQYF TGTGCCATCACCCGGGACAGTAGCACAGATACGCAGTATTTT
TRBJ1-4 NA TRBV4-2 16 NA CASSQEQVATNEKLFF TGTGCCAGCAGCCAAGAACAGGTTGCAACTAATGAAAAACTGTTTTTT
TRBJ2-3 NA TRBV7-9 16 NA CASSLWAAPFTDTQYF TGTGCCAGCAGCTTATGGGCGGCCCCCTTCACAGATACGCAGTATTTT
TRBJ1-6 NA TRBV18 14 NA CASSPRGQNSPLHF TGTGCCAGCTCACCGCGGGGGCAGAATTCACCCCTCCACTTT
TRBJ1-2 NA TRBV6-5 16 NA CASSYSGGGAGYGYTF TGTGCCAGCAGTTACTCAGGGGGGGGCGCAGGCTATGGCTACACCTTC